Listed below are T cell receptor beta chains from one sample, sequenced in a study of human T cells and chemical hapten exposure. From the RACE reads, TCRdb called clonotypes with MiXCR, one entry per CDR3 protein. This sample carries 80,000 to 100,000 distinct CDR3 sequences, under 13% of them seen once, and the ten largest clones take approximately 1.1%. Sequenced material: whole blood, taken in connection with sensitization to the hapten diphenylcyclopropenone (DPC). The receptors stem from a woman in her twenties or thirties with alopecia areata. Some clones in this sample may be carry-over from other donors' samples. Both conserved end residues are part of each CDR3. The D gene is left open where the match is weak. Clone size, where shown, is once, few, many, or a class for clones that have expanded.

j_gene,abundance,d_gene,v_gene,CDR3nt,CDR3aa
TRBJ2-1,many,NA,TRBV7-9,TGTGCCAGCAGCATCAATATCGATGAGCAGTTCTTC,CASSINIDEQFF
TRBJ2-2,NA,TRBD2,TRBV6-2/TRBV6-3,TGTGCCAGCAGTAGCGGGAGGGCAGAGACCGGGGAGCTGTTTTTT,CASSSGRAETGELFF
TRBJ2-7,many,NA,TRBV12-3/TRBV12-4,TGTGCCAGCAGTTTAGATTGGTCCTCCTACGAGCAGTACTTC,CASSLDWSSYEQYF
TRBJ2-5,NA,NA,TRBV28,TGTGCCAGCGCCTGGCCAGGCCAAGAGACCCAGTACTTC,CASAWPGQETQYF
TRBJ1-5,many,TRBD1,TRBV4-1,TGCGCCAGCAGCACACAGGTAGCTCGGCGGACAGGGGGCGATCAGCCCCAGCATTTT,CASSTQVARRTGGDQPQHF
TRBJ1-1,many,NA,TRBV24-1,TGTGCCACCAGTGATACGGCGGGGATAGCTTTCTTT,CATSDTAGIAFF
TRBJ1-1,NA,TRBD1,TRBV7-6,TGTGCCAGCAGCACAAGACAGGGAGACACTGAAGCTTTCTTT,CASSTRQGDTEAFF
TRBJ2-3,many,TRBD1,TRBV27,TGTGCCAGCAGTTTCGACAGGGACACAGATACGCAGTATTTT,CASSFDRDTDTQYF
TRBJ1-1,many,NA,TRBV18,TGTGCCAGCTCACCACGGGGAATCGGGGGTGCTGAAGCTTTCTTT,CASSPRGIGGAEAFF
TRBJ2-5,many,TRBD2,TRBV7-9,TGTGCCAGCAGCTCGACTAGCTCTGGAGAGACCCAGTACTTC,CASSSTSSGETQYF
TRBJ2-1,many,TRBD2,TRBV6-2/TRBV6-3,TGTGCCAGCAGTCCCGGGACTAGCGGGAGGCATGAGCAGTTCTTC,CASSPGTSGRHEQFF
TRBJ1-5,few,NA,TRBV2,TGTGCCAGCAGTGAATTTGGAAGGAATCAGCCCCAGCATTTT,CASSEFGRNQPQHF
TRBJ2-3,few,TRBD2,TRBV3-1,TGTGCCAGCAGCCAAGACTTTCTAGCGGGGGGGCCAACAGATACGCAGTATTTT,CASSQDFLAGGPTDTQYF
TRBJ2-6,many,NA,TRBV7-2,TGTGCTTCGCGGGTCCCCAGCTCCGGGGCCAACGTCCTGACTTTC,CASRVPSSGANVLTF
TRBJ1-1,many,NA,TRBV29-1,TGCAGCGTTGATGGTCCGAACACTGAAGCTTTCTTT,CSVDGPNTEAFF
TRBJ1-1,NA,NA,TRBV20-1,TGCAGTGCTAGAGATCCCCTCACGGGCAACACTGAAGCTTTCTTT,CSARDPLTGNTEAFF
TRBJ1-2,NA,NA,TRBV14,TGTGCCAGCAGCCGCCAGGAGAGCTATGGCTACACCTTC,CASSRQESYGYTF
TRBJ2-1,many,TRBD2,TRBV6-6,TGTGCCAGCAGTTACTCGCGGGGGGGAAACAATGAGCAGTTCTTC,CASSYSRGGNNEQFF
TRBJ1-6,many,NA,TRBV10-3,TGTGCCATCACCCCAGGGGCCCCATCACCCCTCCACTTT,CAITPGAPSPLHF
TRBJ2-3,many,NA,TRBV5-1,TGCGCCAGCAGCTTGGAAGGGCTAGCCAAACTCTTCACAGATACGCAGTATTTT,CASSLEGLAKLFTDTQYF
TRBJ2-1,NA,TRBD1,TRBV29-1,TGCAGCGTTGTACTCTTGGACAGGGGTTACAATGAGCAGTTCTTC,CSVVLLDRGYNEQFF
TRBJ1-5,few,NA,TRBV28,TGTGCCAGCCACGTTCAGCCCCAGCATTTT,CASHVQPQHF
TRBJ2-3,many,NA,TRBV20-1,TGCAGTGCTAGATGGGCAGTAGGCACAGATACGCAGTATTTT,CSARWAVGTDTQYF
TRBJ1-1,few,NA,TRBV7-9,TGTGCCAGCACCTGGGCAGTTACTACTGAAGCTTTCTTT,CASTWAVTTEAFF
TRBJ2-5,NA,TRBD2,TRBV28,TGTGCCAGCAGTCCTCGGCGACTAGCGGGACGGCAAGAGACCCAGTACTTC,CASSPRRLAGRQETQYF
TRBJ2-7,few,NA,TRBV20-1,TGCAGTGCTAGAGATTCAGGGGCGGGAGATGTCCACGAGCAGTACTTC,CSARDSGAGDVHEQYF
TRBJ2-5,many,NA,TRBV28,TGTGCCGGAACCTCGGGACAACAAGAGACCCAGTACTTC,CAGTSGQQETQYF
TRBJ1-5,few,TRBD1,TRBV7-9,TGTGCCAGCAGCCGGAGGGACAGGGTGAGTACGGGCAATCAGCCCCAGCATTTT,CASSRRDRVSTGNQPQHF
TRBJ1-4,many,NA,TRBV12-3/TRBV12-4,TGTGCCAGCAGCCCCGGAGGTGGGGGGCGCCCATTTAATGAAAAACTGTTTTTT,CASSPGGGGRPFNEKLFF
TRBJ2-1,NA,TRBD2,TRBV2,TGTGCCAGCAGGAGAGGCGGGGGGGCCCGCAATGAGCAGTTCTTC,CASRRGGGARNEQFF
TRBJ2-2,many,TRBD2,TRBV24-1,TGTGCCACCAGCGGACTAGCGGCTCCGAACACCGGGGAGCTGTTTTTT,CATSGLAAPNTGELFF
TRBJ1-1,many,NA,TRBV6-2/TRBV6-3,TGTGCCAGCAAGCCCGGGTACGGGGGCAACACTGAAGCTTTCTTT,CASKPGYGGNTEAFF
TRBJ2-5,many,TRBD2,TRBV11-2,TGTGCCAGCAGCTCCCCAACGGGAGGGCAAGAGACCCAGTACTTC,CASSSPTGGQETQYF
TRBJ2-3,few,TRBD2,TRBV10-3,TGTGCCACCCGGACTAGCGGGGGCATAGATACGCAGTATTTT,CATRTSGGIDTQYF
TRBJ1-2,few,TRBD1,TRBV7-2,TGTGCCAGCAGCTTAGACAGGGGGAACTATGGCTACACCTTC,CASSLDRGNYGYTF
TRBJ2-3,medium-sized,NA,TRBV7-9,TGTGCCAGCAGCCCCGAGAGTGCAGATACGCAGTATTTT,CASSPESADTQYF
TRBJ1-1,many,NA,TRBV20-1,TGCAGTGCTAGAAGCGGTAGGACTCCGGAAGCTTTCTTT,CSARSGRTPEAFF
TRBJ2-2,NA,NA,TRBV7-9,TGTGCCAGCAGCCCTTCTTTGGACACCGGGGAGCTGTTTTTT,CASSPSLDTGELFF
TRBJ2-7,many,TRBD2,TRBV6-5,TGTGCCAGCAGTTACACCTCGGGAGGGAGCCGCTACGAGCAGTACTTC,CASSYTSGGSRYEQYF
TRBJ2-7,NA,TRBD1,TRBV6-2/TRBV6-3,TGTGCCAGCAGGTCGACAGGGGCTCGCGAGCAGTACTTC,CASRSTGAREQYF
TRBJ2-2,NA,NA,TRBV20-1,TGCAGTGCTAGGGAAATTCACGGCCGGGAGCTGTTTTTT,CSAREIHGRELFF
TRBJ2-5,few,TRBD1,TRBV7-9,TGTGCCAGCAGCTTACCAGACAGGGGGCTCCGCGGTGAGACCCAGTACTTC,CASSLPDRGLRGETQYF
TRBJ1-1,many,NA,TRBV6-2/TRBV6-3,TGTGCCAGCAGTCGGACGGCCTCGAACACTGAAGCTTTCTTT,CASSRTASNTEAFF
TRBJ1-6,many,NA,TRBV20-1,TGCAGTGCTAGAGGGGGAGGGAGTTCTCCCCTCCACTTT,CSARGGGSSPLHF
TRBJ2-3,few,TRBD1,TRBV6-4,TGTGCCAGCAGCCCCGGGACAGGGGGAGGCACAGATACGCAGTATTTT,CASSPGTGGGTDTQYF
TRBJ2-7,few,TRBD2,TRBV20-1,TGCAGTGCTAGTTTCGGGAGGGCCTTGGAGCAGTACTTC,CSASFGRALEQYF
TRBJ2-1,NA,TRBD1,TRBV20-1,TGCAGTGCTAGAGACCCACGACAGGGCAATGAGCAGTTCTTC,CSARDPRQGNEQFF
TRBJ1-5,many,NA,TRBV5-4,TGTGCCAGCAGCTTAGCTATCAATCAGCCCCAGCATTTT,CASSLAINQPQHF